This TCR beta chain was identified in a study of blood T cell repertoires in COVID-19 (dated by TCRdb to the early 2020s). Looking at the study overall: Samples covering the acute and convalescent phases of COVID-19 were provided by collaborators in the United States, Italy and Spain. The material from the prospective study consisted of cDNA or gDNA derived from T cells, B-cell-depleted T cells, or PBMCs. Subjects who had been exposed to COVID-19, were actively infected with it, or had recovered from it provided the deeply sampled blood TCRbeta repertoires that made up the dataset. The repertoires were released in a freely available public database intended as a resource for research on the immune response to SARS-CoV-2. Samples were obtained from the ongoing ImmuneRACE study (first 160 participants) and from over 1,000 subjects provided by 6 global collaborators. A de-identified subject ID, COVID-19 status, age in years and sex were almost always included in the sample metadata. HLA class I and class II types, where available, came from metadata supplied by the sample provider rather than from assay-based typing.

Results the study describes overall, beyond this receptor: Clinical and demographic metadata were provided uncurated, with the amount varying by source and participant.

Each collaborating institution followed its own protocols to collect whole blood in K2EDTA tubes. For TCRbeta analysis, collaborator samples were shipped as frozen whole blood, as isolated PBMCs, or as DNA extracted from either sample type. Trimmed from V: 8 bases; trimmed from J: 3 bases; junction bases lacking a gene match: 11. There are 17 amino acids in the CDR3, from cysteine to phenylalanine inclusive. Only the CDR3 region is kept as DNA, spanning 51 bases read in frame from base 1. CDR1 and CDR2 are read off the germline V gene (reference sequence) as LNHDA and SQIVND. TCRbeta CDR3 regions were amplified from genomic DNA using the immunoSEQ Assay, a bias-controlled multiplex PCR. The original pipeline was this. The number of nucleated cells in each sample was estimated from the amplification of reference gene primers within the assay. Sequence reads were collapsed and filtered to measure the absolute abundance of every unique TCRbeta CDR3 rearrangement. For each sample, productive Simpson clonality was calculated as the square root of Simpson's diversity index across productive rearrangements. TCRdb limited this immuneACCESS table to in-frame rearrangements with V and J called. A share of clones is missing; checked studies link under half to unresolved V genes, and the rest is unexplained. V and J calls and clone size are given by that table; D and trimming were obtained from the DNA. This sample comprises fewer than 70,000 clones, roughly 84% of them detected only once. The ten largest clones capture about 6% of the sample.

Comment on this clone: The antigen this receptor binds is unknown. Base qualities were left out, and no much larger clone turns up one base away.

The rearranged segments are TRBV19 and TRBJ2-1, and TRBD2 matches 12 of the central bases. This sequence originates from a woman aged 60-75 years with acute or convalescent COVID-19. The sample consisted of peripheral blood. The nucleotide sequence is given as TGTGCCAGTCAGCAACTAGCGGGGGGCCGTCTCTACAATGAGCAGTTCTTC. This yields the protein CASQQLAGGRLYNEQFF.